The sequence of this T cell receptor (beta chain) was determined in a study of blood T cell repertoires in COVID-19. About the research overall: There were acute and convalescent COVID-19 samples, and they came from the United States, Italy and Spain. In each case, the material was cDNA or gDNA derived from T cells, B-cell-depleted T cells, or PBMCs.

The germline gives CDR1 SGHAT, CDR2 FQNNGV. V was trimmed by 4 bases and J by 4 bases, leaving 13 bases between them. This CDR3 is built from 14 residues. Grouping used clinical history reported by participants in a survey and questionnaire. Authors' data handling: Counts of nucleated cells, estimated from reference gene primer amplification, were obtained. Repertoires were generated with immunoSEQ multiplex PCR, while TCRdb's copy carries only in-frame clones and drops some. That table gives V, J and clone size, and the DNA gave D and trimming. This sample has about 140,000 clones; almost 85% occur once, and the top ten carry about 3.4%.

The TCR sequence derives from a woman in her forties or fifties with acute COVID-19. Input material: PBMCs or T cells enriched from blood (not recorded which). The rearrangement links TRBV11-2 to TRBJ1-2, with D possibly TRBD1 on 5 matching bases. CDR3 amino acids: CASSSSTALYGYTF. The CDR3 coding sequence is TGTGCCAGCAGCTCCTCGACAGCCCTCTATGGCTACACCTTC.